These 6 T cell receptor beta chains came from one sample sequenced in a study of vaccination and CD4 T cells after COVID-19. For these TCRs, the target antigens are not known. Cultured CD4+ T cell DNA was sequenced using the Oncomine TCR Beta short-read assay. TCRdb reprocessed the PCR reads with MiXCR, giving one entry per CDR3 protein. The table has over 15,000 distinct CDR3 sequences, less than 70% seen once; the top ten hold around 20%. The treatment here: approximately 9-day PBMC culture with coronavirus spike peptide pools or control peptides (ViraFEST assay). The source was CD4+ T cells from blood, cultured in vitro, collected before SARS-CoV-2 vaccination. These receptors were obtained from a human donor who had recovered from COVID-19.

CDR3 bases: TGTGCCAGCAGTCGGAGGACTAGCCCAACCTACAAAATTATCCTCGGTGCCGAGCAGTACTTC. This gives the protein CASSRRTSPTYKIILGAEQYF. The chain joins TRBV27 to TRBJ2-7, with 8 nucleotides matching TRBD2. CDR3 length: 21 amino acids. CDR1 and CDR2 from the germline V gene are MNHEY and SMNVEV (reference sequence). The V segment lost 5 bases and the J segment 6 bases; nucleotides outside the gene matches: 30.

The J gene is TRBJ2-3, the V gene TRBV7-3, with D possibly being TRBD1 (6 bases). The CDR3 runs 14 residues. V lost 3 bases to trimming and J lost 1 base, with 8 bases between them. Germline loops: CDR1 SGHTA, CDR2 FQGTGA. The CDR3 sequence: CASSLPGGTDTQYF. The CDR3, as DNA: TGTGCCAGCAGCTTGCCAGGGGGCACAGATACGCAGTATTTT.

V usage is TRBV15 and J usage is TRBJ1-4; D is perhaps TRBD1 (5 bases). Trimming stripped 1 base from V and 3 bases from J, with 15 bases between. The CDR3 totals 17 residues. Germline V gene data show CDR1 as LNHNV and CDR2 as YYDKDF (reference sequence). The CDR3 region is CATSRGYPGRANEKLFF. As DNA, the CDR3 is TGTGCCACCAGCAGAGGGTATCCAGGGAGGGCTAATGAAAAACTGTTTTTT.

The chain employs TRBV6-5 and TRBJ1-2; D is possibly TRBD1 (5 bases). V was cut by 2 bases and J by 8 bases, with 21 bases left in between. Germline CDR1 MNHEY, CDR2 SVGAGI. The CDR3 length is 16 residues. The CDR3 protein is CASSYRGFIGGGGYTF. In nucleotides, the CDR3 is TGTGCCAGCAGTTACCGCGGGTTCATTGGGGGAGGCGGCTACACCTTC.

The V and J genes are TRBV6-1 and TRBJ2-3; D may be TRBD2 (5 bases). The germline gives CDR1 MNHNS, CDR2 SASEGT. Trimming removed 3 bases from V and 3 bases from J, with 7 bases in between. CDR3 length equals 13 residues. CDR3 bases: TGTGCCAGCAGTGATCCGGGGACAGATACGCAGTATTTT. Encoded protein: CASSDPGTDTQYF.

This clonotype was counted between two and nine times. The chain has TRBV7-3 and TRBJ2-7, with 7 bases matching TRBD2. Trimming cost V 4 bases and J 6 bases; bases outside gene matches: 9. This CDR3 is 14 amino acids long. The germline gives CDR1 SGHTA, CDR2 FQGTGA. The CDR3 is CASSSGLGSAEQYF. The CDR3 DNA sequence: TGTGCCAGCAGCTCCGGACTAGGGTCCGCCGAGCAGTACTTC.